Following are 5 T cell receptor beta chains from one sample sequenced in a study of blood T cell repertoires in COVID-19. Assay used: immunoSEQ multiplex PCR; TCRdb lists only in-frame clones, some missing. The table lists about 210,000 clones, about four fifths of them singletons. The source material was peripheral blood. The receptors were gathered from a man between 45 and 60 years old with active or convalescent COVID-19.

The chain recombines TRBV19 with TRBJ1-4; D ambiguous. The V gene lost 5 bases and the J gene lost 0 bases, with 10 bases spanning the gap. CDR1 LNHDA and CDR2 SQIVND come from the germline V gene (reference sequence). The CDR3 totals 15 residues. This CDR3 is CASSGAFATNEKLFF. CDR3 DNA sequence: TGTGCCAGTAGTGGAGCCTTTGCAACTAATGAAAAACTGTTTTTT.

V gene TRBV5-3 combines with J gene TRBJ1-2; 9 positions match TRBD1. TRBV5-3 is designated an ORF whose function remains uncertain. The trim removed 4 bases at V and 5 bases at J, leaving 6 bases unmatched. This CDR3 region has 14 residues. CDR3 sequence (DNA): TGTGCCAGAAGCCCGAGACAGGGGGAGTATGGCTACACCTTC. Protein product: CARSPRQGEYGYTF.

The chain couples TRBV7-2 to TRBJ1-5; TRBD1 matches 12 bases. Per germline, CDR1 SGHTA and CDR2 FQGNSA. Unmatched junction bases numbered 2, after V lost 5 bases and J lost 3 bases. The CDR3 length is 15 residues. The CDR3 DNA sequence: TGTGCCAGCAGCGGGACAGGGGGCCCCAATCAGCCCCAGCATTTT. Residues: CASSGTGGPNQPQHF.

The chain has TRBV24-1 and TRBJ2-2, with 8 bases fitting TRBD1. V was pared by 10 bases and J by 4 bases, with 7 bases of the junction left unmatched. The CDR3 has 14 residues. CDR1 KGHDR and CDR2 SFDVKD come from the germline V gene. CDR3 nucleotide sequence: TGTGCCACACGGACAGGGTCGGCCACCGGGGAGCTGTTTTTT. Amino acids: CATRTGSATGELFF.

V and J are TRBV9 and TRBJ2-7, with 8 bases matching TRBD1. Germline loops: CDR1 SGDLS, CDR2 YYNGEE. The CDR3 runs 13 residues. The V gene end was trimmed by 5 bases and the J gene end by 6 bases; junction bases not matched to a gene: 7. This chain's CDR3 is CASSQGQGAEQYF. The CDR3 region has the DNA TGTGCCAGCAGTCAAGGACAGGGCGCCGAGCAGTACTTC.